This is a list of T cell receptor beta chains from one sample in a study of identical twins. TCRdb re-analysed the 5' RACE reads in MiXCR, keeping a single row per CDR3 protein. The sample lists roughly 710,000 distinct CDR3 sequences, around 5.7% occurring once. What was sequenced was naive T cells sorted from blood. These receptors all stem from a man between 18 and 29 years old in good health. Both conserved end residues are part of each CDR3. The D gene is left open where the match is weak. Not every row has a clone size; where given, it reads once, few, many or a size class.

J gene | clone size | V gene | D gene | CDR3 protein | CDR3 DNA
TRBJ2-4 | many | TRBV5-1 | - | CASSFDGIGVLAKNIQYF | TGCGCCAGCAGCTTCGACGGGATAGGGGTTCTAGCCAAAAACATTCAGTACTTC
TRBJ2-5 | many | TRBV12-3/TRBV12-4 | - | CASSFNGGETQYF | TGTGCCAGCAGTTTTAATGGGGGAGAGACCCAGTACTTC
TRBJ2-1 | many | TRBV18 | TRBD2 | CASSERTSGGYNEQFF | TGTGCCAGCTCGGAACGGACTAGCGGGGGTTACAATGAGCAGTTCTTC
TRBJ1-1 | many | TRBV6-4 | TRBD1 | CASRGGQGRTEAFF | TGTGCCAGCAGGGGGGGACAGGGTCGGACTGAAGCTTTCTTT
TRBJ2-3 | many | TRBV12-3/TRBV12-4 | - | CASSQKPTADTQYF | TGTGCCAGCAGTCAAAAACCCACAGCAGATACGCAGTATTTT
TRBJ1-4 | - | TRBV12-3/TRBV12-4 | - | CASTRMGEKLFF | TGTGCCAGCACCAGGATGGGGGAAAAACTGTTTTTT
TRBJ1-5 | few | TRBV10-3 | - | CAISEPGIDQPQHF | TGTGCCATCAGTGAGCCCGGGATCGATCAGCCCCAGCATTTT
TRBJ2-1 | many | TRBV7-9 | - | CASSFDSGFF | TGTGCCAGCAGCTTCGATTCTGGGTTCTTC
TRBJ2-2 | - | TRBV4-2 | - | CASSQSGFTISNTGELFF | TGTGCCAGCAGCCAAAGCGGATTTACAATTTCGAACACCGGGGAGCTGTTTTTT
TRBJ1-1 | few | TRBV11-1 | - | CASADTEAFF | TGTGCCAGCGCGGACACTGAAGCTTTCTTT
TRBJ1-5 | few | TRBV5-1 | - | CASPRARPSRGSNQPQHF | TGCGCCAGCCCTAGAGCCCGCCCCAGTCGGGGAAGCAATCAGCCCCAGCATTTT
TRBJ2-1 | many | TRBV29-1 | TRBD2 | CSFGGVAGGAGTYNEQFF | TGCAGCTTCGGAGGGGTAGCGGGAGGGGCCGGGACCTACAATGAGCAGTTCTTC
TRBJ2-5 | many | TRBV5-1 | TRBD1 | CASSQRTGGRETQYF | TGCGCCAGCAGCCAGAGGACAGGGGGCCGAGAGACCCAGTACTTC
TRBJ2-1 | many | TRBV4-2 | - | CASSQASDFYEQFF | TGTGCCAGCAGCCAAGCTTCAGACTTTTATGAGCAGTTCTTC
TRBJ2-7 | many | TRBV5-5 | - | CASSLAIAYEQYF | TGTGCCAGCAGCTTAGCGATAGCCTACGAGCAGTACTTC
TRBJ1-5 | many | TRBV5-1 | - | CASSLEGGSYQPQHF | TGCGCCAGCAGCTTGGAAGGTGGGTCGTATCAGCCCCAGCATTTT
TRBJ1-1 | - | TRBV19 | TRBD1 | CASSEGAMNTEAFF | TGTGCCAGTAGTGAGGGGGCAATGAACACTGAAGCTTTCTTT
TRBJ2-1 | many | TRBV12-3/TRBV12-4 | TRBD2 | CASWTSGMNLLIF | TGTGCCAGCTGGACTAGCGGGATGAACTTATTGATCTTC
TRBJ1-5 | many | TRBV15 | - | CATSREEGQPQHF | TGTGCCACCAGCAGAGAAGAGGGGCAGCCCCAGCATTTT
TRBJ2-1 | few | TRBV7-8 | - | CASSPDVAYNEQFF | TGTGCCAGCAGCCCGGACGTCGCCTACAATGAGCAGTTCTTC
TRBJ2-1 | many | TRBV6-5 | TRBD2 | CASSYSLAGAVYEQFF | TGTGCCAGCAGTTACTCTTTAGCGGGAGCAGTCTATGAGCAGTTCTTC
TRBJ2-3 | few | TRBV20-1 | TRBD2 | CSAGLAGGGGGDTQYF | TGCAGTGCCGGACTAGCGGGAGGAGGGGGCGGGGATACGCAGTATTTT
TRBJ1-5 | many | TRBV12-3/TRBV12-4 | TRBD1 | CASTVGQVNQPQHF | TGTGCCAGCACCGTGGGACAGGTAAATCAGCCCCAGCATTTT
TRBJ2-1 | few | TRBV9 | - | CASSPQLRVPHNEQFF | TGTGCCAGCAGCCCCCAACTACGAGTTCCCCACAATGAGCAGTTCTTC
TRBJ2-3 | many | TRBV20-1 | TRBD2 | CSANSGKSDTQYF | TGCAGTGCTAACAGCGGGAAATCAGATACGCAGTATTTT
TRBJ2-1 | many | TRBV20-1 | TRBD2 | CSARPSGIPYNEQFF | TGCAGTGCTAGGCCTAGCGGGATTCCTTACAATGAGCAGTTCTTC
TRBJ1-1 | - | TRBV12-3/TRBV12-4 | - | CASSLRRQNTEGFF | TGTGCCAGCAGTTTACGCAGACAGAACACTGAAGGTTTCTTT
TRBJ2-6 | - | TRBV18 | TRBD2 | CASSPPGGPLSDGANVLTF | TGTGCCAGCTCACCACCGGGAGGGCCTCTTAGTGACGGGGCCAACGTCCTGACTTTC
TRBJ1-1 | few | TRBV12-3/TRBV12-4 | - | CASSGRGGSTEAFF | TGTGCCAGCAGTGGAAGAGGGGGAAGCACTGAAGCTTTCTTT
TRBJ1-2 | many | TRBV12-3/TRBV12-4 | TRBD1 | CASSPRDSRGYTF | TGTGCCAGCAGTCCCCGGGACAGTCGAGGCTACACCTTC
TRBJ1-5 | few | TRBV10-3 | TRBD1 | CAISSTGGGGQPQHF | TGTGCCATCAGTTCCACAGGGGGCGGGGGTCAGCCCCAGCATTTT
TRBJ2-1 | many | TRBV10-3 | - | CAISAVYNEQFF | TGTGCCATCAGTGCTGTATACAATGAGCAGTTCTTC
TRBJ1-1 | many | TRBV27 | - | CASSLGPLTEAFF | TGTGCCAGCAGTCTGGGACCGCTCACTGAAGCTTTCTTT
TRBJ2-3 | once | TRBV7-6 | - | CASSSYLDTQYF | TGTGCCAGCAGCTCTTATCTTGATACGCAGTATTTT
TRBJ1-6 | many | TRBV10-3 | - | CAISETVGDSPLHF | TGTGCCATCAGTGAGACAGTGGGGGATTCACCCCTCCACTTT
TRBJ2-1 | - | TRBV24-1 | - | CAGGAGSSYNEQFF | TGTGCCGGGGGCGCGGGGAGCTCCTACAATGAGCAGTTCTTC
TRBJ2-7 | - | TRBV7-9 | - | CASSSEGLPLYEQYF | TGTGCCAGCAGCTCGGAGGGACTTCCACTCTACGAGCAGTACTTC
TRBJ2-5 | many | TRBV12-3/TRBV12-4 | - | CAGASDQETQYF | TGTGCCGGGGCCTCAGACCAAGAGACCCAGTACTTC
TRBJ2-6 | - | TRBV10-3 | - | CAISFRRGQSSGANVLTF | TGTGCCATCAGTTTTAGACGAGGCCAGAGCTCTGGGGCCAACGTCCTGACTTTC
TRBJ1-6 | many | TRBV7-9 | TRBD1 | CASSFARGRNSPLHF | TGTGCCAGCAGCTTCGCCAGGGGGCGGAATTCACCCCTCCACTTT
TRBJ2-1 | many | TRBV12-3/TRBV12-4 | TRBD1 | CASSSFSGQDEFF | TGTGCCAGCAGTTCTTTTTCGGGACAGGATGAGTTCTTC